The present TCR beta chain was sequenced within a study of blood T cells in healthy people across ages. Overall study context: Per every two T cells, about one barcoded beta molecule was captured by template switching. Study findings and constraints: TCR beta diversity was tightly associated with the proportion of naive T cells. When set beside aged donors, long-lived donors presented more naive CD4+ cells and higher diversity.

J lost 5 bases, V lost 3 bases, and 3 bases had no gene match. Germline CDR1 LGHDT, CDR2 YNNKEL (reference sequence). The CDR3 spans 14 residues. Of note for this clonotype: Its antigen is not known.

A second PCR, run for roughly 7 to 11 cycles, used a sample-barcoded 5' primer plus a J-beta primer mix. In TCRdb, the 5' RACE reads were re-called with MiXCR into one record per CDR3 protein. The sample consists of about 640,000 distinct CDR3 sequences, around three fifths of them appearing once. The sequence came from a man aged 55 to 70 in good health. The J gene is TRBJ2-7, the V gene TRBV3-1, with 11 bases lining up with TRBD1. Sequenced sample: blood. CDR3 nucleotide sequence: TGTGCCAGCAGCCACGGGACAGGGGGGAACGAGCAGTACTTC. Protein sequence: CASSHGTGGNEQYF.